These T cell receptor beta chains were read from a single sample in a study of CD8 T cells in ankylosing spondylitis. TCRdb reprocessed the 5' RACE reads with MiXCR, giving one entry per CDR3 protein. The sample lists some 30,000 distinct CDR3 sequences, more than 5.5% occurring once. Specimen: blood, either unsorted or a sorted T cell fraction (not recorded which). These TCRs come from a male donor with ankylosing spondylitis or in good health (not recorded which). CDR3s leave out the opening cysteine and the closing phenylalanine or tryptophan.

j_gene	v_gene	CDR3aa
TRBJ1-1	TRBV28	ASSLSGTGVNTEAF
TRBJ2-1	TRBV19	ASRQGGNNEQF
TRBJ2-7	TRBV10-3	AIMAGTSGYEQY
TRBJ1-1	TRBV4-2	ASSQDAGPYSNTEAF
TRBJ1-3	TRBV29-1	SVEGTVGNTIY
TRBJ2-2	TRBV5-1	ASSPRSGVQPGELF
TRBJ1-5	TRBV19	ASSLYGDSQPQH
TRBJ2-1	TRBV3-1	ASSPSRGRYNEQF
TRBJ2-2	TRBV30	AWSEGLAGAYTGELF
TRBJ2-3	TRBV7-6	ASSRGLAGGADTQY
TRBJ2-3	TRBV5-1	ASSLGPTITGTDTQY
TRBJ2-7	TRBV6-5	ASRVAGDEQY
TRBJ2-1	TRBV28	ARGAGSRNEQF
TRBJ2-7	TRBV5-1	ASSLATGDYEQY
TRBJ2-7	TRBV20-1	SARVGLAGGYEQY
TRBJ2-3	TRBV28	ASSNRRVGDTQY
TRBJ2-7	TRBV20-1	SAARTGSYEQY
TRBJ2-1	TRBV29-1	SVSSGRVSEQF
TRBJ2-7	TRBV7-7	ASSPGTGAYEQY
TRBJ2-7	TRBV18	ASSRSGTGFEREQY
TRBJ2-1	TRBV5-6	ASSFYSGNEQF
TRBJ2-4	TRBV4-2	ASSQGDTASNLAKNIQY
TRBJ2-2	TRBV20-1	SARDGSGRDTGELF
TRBJ2-7	TRBV20-1	SVISQLAGSEQY
TRBJ1-2	TRBV29-1	SVVGAAAKGNYGYT
TRBJ2-3	TRBV14	ASSPGGNTDTQY
TRBJ2-3	TRBV19	ASSLLGGGSTDTQY